What follows describes a single TCR beta chain. The PCR contained 60 Vbeta and 13 Jbeta primers. The data were produced by immunoSEQ multiplex PCR, yet TCRdb's version contains in-frame clones alone and is incomplete. The data contain approximately 150,000 clones, roughly four fifths of them seen just once; the ten biggest clones take up under 15%. This entry belongs to a study of cytomegalovirus exposure and HLA in healthy donors. The sequencing input was PBMCs. The receptor was isolated from a woman aged 50 to 60 in good health and CMV-seronegative.

The CDR3 region is CASSERGQGNSPLHF. The CDR3 region has the DNA TGTGCCAGCAGTGAAAGGGGACAGGGAAATTCACCCCTCCACTTT. The genes are TRBV6-1 and TRBJ1-6, with 9 bases matching TRBD1. From germline, CDR1 is MNHNS and CDR2 SASEGT. There are 15 residues in the CDR3. The J segment lost 7 bases and the V segment lost 2 bases, leaving 3 bases of the junction unmatched.